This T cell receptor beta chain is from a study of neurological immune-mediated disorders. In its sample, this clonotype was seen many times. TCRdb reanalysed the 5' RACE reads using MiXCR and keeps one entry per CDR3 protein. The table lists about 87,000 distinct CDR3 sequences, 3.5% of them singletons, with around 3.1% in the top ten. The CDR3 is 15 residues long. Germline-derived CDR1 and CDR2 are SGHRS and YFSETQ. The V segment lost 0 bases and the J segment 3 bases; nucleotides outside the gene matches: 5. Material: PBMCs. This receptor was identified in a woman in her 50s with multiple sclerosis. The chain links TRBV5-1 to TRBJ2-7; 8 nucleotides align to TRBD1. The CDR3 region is CASSLGGTGYYEQYF. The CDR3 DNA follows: TGCGCCAGCAGCTTGGGGGGGACAGGATACTACGAGCAGTACTTC.